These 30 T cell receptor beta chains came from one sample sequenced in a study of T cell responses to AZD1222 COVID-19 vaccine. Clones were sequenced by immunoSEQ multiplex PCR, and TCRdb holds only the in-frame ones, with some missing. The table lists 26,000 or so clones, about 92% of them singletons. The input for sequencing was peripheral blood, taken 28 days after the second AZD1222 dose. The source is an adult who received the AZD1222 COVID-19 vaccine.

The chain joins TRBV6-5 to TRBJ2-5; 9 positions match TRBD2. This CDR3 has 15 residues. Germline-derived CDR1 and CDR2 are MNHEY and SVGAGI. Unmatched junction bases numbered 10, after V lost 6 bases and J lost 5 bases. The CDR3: CASRGRREGLETQYF. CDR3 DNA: TGTGCCAGCAGGGGTCGGCGGGAGGGCCTGGAGACCCAGTACTTC.

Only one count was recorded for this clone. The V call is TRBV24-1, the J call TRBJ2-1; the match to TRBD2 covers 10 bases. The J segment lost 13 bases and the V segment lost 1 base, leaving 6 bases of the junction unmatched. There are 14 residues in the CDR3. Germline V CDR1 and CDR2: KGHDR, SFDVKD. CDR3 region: CATSDFRLAGVQFF. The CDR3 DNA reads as TGTGCCACCAGTGATTTTCGGCTAGCGGGAGTTCAGTTCTTC.

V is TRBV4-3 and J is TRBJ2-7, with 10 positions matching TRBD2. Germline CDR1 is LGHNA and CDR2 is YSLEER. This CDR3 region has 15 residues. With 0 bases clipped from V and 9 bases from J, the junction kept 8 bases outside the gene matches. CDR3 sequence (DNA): TGCGCCAGCAGCCAAGACTTAGCGGGAGGCCGCGGGCAGTACTTC. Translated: CASSQDLAGGRGQYF.

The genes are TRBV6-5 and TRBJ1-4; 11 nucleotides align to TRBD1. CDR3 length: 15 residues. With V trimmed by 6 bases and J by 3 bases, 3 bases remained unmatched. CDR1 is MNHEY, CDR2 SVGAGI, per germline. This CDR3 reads CASRKGQGANEKLFF. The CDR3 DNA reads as TGTGCCAGCAGGAAGGGACAGGGGGCTAATGAAAAACTGTTTTTT.

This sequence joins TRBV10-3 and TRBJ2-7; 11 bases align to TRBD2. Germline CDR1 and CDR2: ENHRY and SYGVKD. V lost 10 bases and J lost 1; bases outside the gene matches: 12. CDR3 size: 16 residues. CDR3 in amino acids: CATAGLAVVGSYEQYF. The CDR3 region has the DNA TGTGCCACAGCGGGACTAGCGGTAGTGGGGTCCTACGAGCAGTACTTC.

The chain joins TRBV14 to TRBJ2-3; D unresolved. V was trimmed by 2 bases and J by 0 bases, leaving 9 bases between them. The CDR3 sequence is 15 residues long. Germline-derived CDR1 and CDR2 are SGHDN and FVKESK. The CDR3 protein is CASSQQMASTDTQYF. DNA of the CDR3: TGTGCCAGCAGCCAACAAATGGCTAGCACAGATACGCAGTATTTT.

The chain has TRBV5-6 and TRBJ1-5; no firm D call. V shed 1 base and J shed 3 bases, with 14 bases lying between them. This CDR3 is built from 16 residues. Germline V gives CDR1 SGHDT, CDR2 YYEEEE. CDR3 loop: CASSLFLDGYNQPQHF. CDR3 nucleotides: TGTGCCAGCAGCTTGTTTCTAGACGGATACAATCAGCCCCAGCATTTT. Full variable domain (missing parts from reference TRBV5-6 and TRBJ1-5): DAGVTQSPTHLIKTRGQQVTLRCSPKSGHDTVSWYQQALGQGPQFIFQYYEEEERQRGNFPDRFSGHQFPNYSSELNVNALLLGDSALYLCASSLFLDGYNQPQHFGDGTRLSIL.

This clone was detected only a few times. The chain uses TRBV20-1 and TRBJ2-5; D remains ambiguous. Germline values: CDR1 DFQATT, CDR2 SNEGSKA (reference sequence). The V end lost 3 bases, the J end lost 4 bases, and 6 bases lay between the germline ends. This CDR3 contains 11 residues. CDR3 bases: TGCAGTGCTAGTTATGGAGAGACCCAGTACTTC. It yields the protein CSASYGETQYF.

The CDR3 region is CASSATSNTGELFF. The DNA for the CDR3 is TGCGCCAGCAGCGCTACTAGCAACACCGGGGAGCTGTTTTTT. The V gene is TRBV5-1, the J gene TRBJ2-2; TRBD2 is a possible D gene (6 bases). Trimming took 4 bases from V and 2 from J, leaving 9 bases between them. The CDR3 has 14 amino acids. The germline V gene encodes CDR1 SGHRS and CDR2 YFSETQ.

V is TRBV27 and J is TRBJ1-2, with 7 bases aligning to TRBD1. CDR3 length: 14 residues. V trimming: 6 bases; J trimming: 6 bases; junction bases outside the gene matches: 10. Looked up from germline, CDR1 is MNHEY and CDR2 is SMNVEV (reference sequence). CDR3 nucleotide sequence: TGTGCCAGCAGCACCCGGGACAGTCTCGATGGCTACACCTTC. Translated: CASSTRDSLDGYTF.

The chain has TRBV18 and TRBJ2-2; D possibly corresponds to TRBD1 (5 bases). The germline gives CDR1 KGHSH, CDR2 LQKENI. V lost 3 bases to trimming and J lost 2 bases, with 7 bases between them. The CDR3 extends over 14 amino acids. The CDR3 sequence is CASSPGQNTGELFF. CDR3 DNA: TGTGCCAGCTCACCCGGACAAAACACCGGGGAGCTGTTTTTT.

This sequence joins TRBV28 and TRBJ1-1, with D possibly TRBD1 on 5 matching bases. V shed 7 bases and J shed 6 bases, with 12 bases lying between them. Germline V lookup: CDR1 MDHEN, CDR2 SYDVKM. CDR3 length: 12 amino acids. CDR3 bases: TGTGCCAGCACAAGATGGGGGGCTGAAGCTTTCTTT. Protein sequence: CASTRWGAEAFF.

This CDR3 is CASSPNPGHTTDTQYF. The CDR3 DNA reads as TGCGCCAGCAGCCCGAACCCGGGCCATACCACAGATACGCAGTATTTT. The chain couples TRBV5-1 to TRBJ2-3; D is ambiguous. The CDR3 runs to 16 residues. CDR1 is SGHRS and CDR2 is YFSETQ in the germline V gene. The V end lost 4 bases, the J end lost 2 bases, and 17 bases lay between the germline ends.

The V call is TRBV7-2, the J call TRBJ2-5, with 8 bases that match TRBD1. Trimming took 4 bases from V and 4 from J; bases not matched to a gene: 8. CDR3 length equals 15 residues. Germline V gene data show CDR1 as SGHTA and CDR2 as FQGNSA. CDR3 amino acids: CASSSGPGQGETQYF. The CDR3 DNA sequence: TGTGCCAGCAGCTCTGGACCCGGACAGGGAGAGACCCAGTACTTC.

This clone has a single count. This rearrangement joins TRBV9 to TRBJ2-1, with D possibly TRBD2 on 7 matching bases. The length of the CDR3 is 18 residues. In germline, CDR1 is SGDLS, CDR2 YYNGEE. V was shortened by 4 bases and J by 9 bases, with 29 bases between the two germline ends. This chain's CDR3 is CASSRNLRGAGTDGEQFF. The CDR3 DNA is TGTGCCAGCAGCCGAAACCTACGGGGGGCGGGGACGGATGGTGAGCAGTTCTTC. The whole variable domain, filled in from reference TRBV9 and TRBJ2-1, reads DSGVTQTPKHLITATGQRVTLRCSPRSGDLSVYWYQQSLDQGLQFLIQYYNGEERAKGNILERFSAQQFPDLHSELNLSSLELGDSALYFCASSRNLRGAGTDGEQFFGPGTRLTVL.

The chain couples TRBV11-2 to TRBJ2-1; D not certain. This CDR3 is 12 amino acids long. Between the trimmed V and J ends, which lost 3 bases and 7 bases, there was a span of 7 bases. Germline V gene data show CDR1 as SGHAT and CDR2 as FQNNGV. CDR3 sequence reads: CASSLIVNEQFF. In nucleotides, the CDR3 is TGTGCCAGCAGCTTGATAGTTAATGAGCAGTTCTTC.

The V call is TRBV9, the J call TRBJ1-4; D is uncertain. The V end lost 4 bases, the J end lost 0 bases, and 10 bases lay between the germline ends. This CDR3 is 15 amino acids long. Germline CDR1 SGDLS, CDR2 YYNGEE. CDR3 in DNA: TGTGCCAGCAGCCCAACATATGCAACTAATGAAAAACTGTTTTTT. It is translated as CASSPTYATNEKLFF.

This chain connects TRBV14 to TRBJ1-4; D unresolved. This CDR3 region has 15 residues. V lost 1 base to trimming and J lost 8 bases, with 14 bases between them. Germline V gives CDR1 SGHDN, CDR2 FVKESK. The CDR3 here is CASSQGGRRGEKLFF. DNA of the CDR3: TGTGCCAGCAGCCAAGGAGGGCGCCGTGGAGAAAAACTGTTTTTT.

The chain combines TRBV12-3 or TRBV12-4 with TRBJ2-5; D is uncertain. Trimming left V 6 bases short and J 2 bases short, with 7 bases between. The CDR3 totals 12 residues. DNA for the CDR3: TGTGCCAGCAGCCTCGGGCAAGAGACCCAGTACTTC. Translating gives CASSLGQETQYF.

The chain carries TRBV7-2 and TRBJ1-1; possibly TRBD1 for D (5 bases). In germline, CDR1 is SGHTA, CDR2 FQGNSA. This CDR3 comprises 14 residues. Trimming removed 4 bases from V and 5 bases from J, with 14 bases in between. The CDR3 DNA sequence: TGTGCCAGCAGCTACAGGTGGGGTGATACTGAAGCTTTCTTT. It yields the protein CASSYRWGDTEAFF. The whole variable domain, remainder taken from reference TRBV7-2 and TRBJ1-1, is GAGVSQSPSNKVTEKGKDVELRCDPISGHTALYWYRQSLGQGLEFLIYFQGNSAPDKSGLPSDRFSAERTGGSVSTLTIQRTQQEDSAVYLCASSYRWGDTEAFFGQGTRLTVV.

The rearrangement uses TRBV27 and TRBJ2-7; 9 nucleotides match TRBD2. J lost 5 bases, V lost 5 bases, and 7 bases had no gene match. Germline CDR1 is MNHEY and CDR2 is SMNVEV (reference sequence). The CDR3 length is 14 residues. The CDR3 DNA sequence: TGTGCCAGCAGTCCCACGACTAGCGGCAACGAGCAGTACTTC. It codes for CASSPTTSGNEQYF.

In DNA, the CDR3 is TGTGCCAGCAGTTATACTTTGGGCGGCGAGCAGTACTTC. Translated: CASSYTLGGEQYF. The chain employs TRBV6-4 and TRBJ2-7; D ambiguous. This CDR3 contains 13 residues. V was pared by 5 bases and J by 6 bases, with 14 bases between. Per the germline V gene, CDR1 is MRHNA and CDR2 is SNTAGT.

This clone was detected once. Written as DNA, the CDR3 is TGCGCCAGCAGTCAGACGGACCGAGACTACAATGAGCAGTTCTTC. Translation: CASSQTDRDYNEQFF. The chain couples TRBV23-1 to TRBJ2-1; D is unresolved. TRBV23-1 is designated an ORF whose function remains uncertain. The CDR3 length is 15 residues. Deletions cut 3 bases from V and 3 bases from J, with 12 bases between.

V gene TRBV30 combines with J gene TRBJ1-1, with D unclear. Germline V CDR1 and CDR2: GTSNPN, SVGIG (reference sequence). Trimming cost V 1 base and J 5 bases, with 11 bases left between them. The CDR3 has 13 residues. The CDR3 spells CAWSEQRRTEAFF. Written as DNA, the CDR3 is TGTGCCTGGAGTGAGCAGAGGCGGACTGAAGCTTTCTTT.

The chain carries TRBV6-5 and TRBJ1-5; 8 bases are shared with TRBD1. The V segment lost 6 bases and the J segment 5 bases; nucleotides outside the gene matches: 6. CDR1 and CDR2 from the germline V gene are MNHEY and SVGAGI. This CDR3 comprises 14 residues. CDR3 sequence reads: CASRGGQVYQPQHF. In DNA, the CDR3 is TGTGCCAGCAGGGGGGGACAGGTTTATCAGCCCCAGCATTTT.

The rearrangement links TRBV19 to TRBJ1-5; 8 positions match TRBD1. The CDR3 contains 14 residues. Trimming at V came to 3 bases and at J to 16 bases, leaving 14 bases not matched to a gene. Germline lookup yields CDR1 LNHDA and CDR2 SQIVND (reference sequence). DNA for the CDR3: TGTGCCAGTAGTATGTTTCAGGGGGCGAGGGGTTTTCATTTT. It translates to CASSMFQGARGFHF.

CDR3 sequence (DNA): TGTGCCAGCAGTGGATATGGCTACACCTTC. Its translation: CASSGYGYTF. The chain has TRBV28 and TRBJ1-2; no firm D call. This CDR3 is 10 amino acids long. Trimming took off 5 bases at V and 5 bases at J, with 3 bases between the two ends. CDR1 and CDR2 from the germline V gene are MDHEN and SYDVKM.

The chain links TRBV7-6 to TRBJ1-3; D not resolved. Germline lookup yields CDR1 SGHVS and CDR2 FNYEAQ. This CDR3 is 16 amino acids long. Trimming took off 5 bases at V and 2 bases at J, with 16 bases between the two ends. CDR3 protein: CASSPRGGNAGNTIYF. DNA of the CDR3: TGTGCCAGCAGCCCCCGGGGAGGGAATGCTGGAAACACCATATATTTT.

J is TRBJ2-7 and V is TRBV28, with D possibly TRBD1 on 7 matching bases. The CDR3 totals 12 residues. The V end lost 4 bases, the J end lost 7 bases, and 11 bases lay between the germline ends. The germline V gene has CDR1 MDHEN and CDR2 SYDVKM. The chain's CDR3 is CASSSPGGEQYF. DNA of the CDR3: TGTGCCAGCAGTTCCCCAGGGGGGGAGCAGTACTTC. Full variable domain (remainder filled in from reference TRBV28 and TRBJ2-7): DVKVTQSSRYLVKRTGEKVFLECVQDMDHENMFWYRQDPGLGLRLIYFSYDVKMKEKGDIPEGYSVSREKKERFSLILESASTNQTSMYLCASSSPGGEQYFGPGTRLTVT.

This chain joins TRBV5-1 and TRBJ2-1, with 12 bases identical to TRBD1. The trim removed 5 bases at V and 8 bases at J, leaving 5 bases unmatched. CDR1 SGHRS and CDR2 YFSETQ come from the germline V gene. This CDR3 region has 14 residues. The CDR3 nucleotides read TGCGCCAGCAGTCTGGGACAGGGGGCCGATGAGCAGTTCTTC. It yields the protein CASSLGQGADEQFF.